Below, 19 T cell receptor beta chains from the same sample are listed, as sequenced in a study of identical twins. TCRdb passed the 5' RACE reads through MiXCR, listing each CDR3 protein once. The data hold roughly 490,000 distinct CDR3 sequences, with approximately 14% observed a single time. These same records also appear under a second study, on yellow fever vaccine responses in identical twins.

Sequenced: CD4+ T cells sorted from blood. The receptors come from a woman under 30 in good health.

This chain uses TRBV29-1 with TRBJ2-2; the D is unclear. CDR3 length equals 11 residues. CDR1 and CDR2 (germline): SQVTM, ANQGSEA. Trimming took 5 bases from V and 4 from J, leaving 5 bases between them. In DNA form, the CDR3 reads TGCAGCGTTAGCTTCACCGGGGAGCTGTTTTTT. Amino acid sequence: CSVSFTGELFF.

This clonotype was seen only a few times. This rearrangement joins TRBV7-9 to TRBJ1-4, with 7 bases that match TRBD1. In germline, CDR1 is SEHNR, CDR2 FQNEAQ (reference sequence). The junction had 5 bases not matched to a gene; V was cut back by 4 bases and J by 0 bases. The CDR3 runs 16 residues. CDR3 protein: CASSSRQGTTNEKLFF. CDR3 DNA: TGTGCCAGCAGCTCTCGACAGGGCACAACTAATGAAAAACTGTTTTTT. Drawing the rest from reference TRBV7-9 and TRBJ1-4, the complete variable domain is DTGVSQNPRHKITKRGQNVTFRCDPISEHNRLYWYRQTLGQGPEFLTYFQNEAQLEKSRLLSDRFSAERPKGSFSTLEIQRTEQGDSAMYLCASSSRQGTTNEKLFFGSGTQLSVL.

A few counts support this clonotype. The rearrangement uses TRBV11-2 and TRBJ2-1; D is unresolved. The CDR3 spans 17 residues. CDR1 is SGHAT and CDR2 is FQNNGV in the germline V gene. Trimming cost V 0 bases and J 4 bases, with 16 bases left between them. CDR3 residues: CASSLEFGSAQYNEQFF. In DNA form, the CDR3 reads TGTGCCAGCAGCTTAGAGTTTGGCTCCGCTCAATACAATGAGCAGTTCTTC.

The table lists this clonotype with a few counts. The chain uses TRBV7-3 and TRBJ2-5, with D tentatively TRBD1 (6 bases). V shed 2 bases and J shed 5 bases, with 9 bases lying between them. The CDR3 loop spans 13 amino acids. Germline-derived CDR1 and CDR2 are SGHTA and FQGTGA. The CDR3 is CASSLWGRETQYF. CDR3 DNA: TGTGCCAGCAGCTTATGGGGGCGGGAGACCCAGTACTTC.

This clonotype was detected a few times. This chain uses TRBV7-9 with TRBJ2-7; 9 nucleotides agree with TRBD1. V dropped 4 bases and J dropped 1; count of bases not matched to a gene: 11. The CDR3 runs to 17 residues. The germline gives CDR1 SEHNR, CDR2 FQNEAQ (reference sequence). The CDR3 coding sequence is TGTGCCAGCAGCTCTATCGCCGGGACAGGGATTTCCTACGAGCAGTACTTC. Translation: CASSSIAGTGISYEQYF.

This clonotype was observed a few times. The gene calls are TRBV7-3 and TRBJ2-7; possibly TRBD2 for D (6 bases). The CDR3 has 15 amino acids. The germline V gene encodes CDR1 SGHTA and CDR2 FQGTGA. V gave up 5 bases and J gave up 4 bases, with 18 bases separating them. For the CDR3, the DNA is TGTGCCAGCAGCCAACCTGAGTGGGGGAGGTACGAGCAGTACTTC. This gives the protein CASSQPEWGRYEQYF.

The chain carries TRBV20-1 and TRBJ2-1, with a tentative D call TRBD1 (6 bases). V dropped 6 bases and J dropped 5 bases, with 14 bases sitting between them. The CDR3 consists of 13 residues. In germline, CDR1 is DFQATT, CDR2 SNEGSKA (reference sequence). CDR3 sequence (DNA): TGCAGTGCATACAGGGTCTCAGACAATGAGCAGTTCTTC. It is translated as CSAYRVSDNEQFF.

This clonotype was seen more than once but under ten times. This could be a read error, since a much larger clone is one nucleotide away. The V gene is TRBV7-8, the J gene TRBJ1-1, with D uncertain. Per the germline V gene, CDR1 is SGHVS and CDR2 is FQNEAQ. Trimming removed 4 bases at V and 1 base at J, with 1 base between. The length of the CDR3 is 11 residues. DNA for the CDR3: TGTGCCAGCAGCTCGAACACTGAAGCTTTCTTT. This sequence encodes CASSSNTEAFF.

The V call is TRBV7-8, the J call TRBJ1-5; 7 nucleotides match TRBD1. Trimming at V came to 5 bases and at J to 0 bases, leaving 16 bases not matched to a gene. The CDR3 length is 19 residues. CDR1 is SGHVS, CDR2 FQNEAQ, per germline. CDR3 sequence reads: CASSQTKGRGSYSNQPQHF. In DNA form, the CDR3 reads TGTGCCAGCAGCCAAACGAAGGGCAGGGGGTCATATAGCAATCAGCCCCAGCATTTT.

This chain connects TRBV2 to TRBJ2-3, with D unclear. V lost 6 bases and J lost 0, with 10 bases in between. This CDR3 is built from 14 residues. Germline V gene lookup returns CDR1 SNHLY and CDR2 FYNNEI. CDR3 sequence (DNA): TGTGCCAGCAGGGACGTAGCTAGCACAGATACGCAGTATTTT. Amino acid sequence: CASRDVASTDTQYF.

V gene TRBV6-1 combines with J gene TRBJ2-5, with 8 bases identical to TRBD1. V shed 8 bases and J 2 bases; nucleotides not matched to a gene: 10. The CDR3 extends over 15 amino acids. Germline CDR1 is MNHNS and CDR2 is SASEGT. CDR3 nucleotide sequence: TGTGCCAGCGTCCCAGGGGGCGGACGGCAAGAGACCCAGTACTTC. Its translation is CASVPGGGRQETQYF.

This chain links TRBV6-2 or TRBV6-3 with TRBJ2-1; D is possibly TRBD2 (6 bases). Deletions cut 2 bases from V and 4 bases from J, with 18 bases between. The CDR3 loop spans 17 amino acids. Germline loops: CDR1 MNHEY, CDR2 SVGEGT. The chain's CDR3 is CASSYQSGTSEYNEQFF. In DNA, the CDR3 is TGTGCCAGCAGTTACCAATCCGGGACTTCCGAGTACAATGAGCAGTTCTTC.

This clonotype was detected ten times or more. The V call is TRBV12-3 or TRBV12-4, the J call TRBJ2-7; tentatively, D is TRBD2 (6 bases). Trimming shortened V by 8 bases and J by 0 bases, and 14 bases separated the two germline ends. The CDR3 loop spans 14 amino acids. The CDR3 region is CASWGGVSSYEQYF. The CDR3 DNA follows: TGTGCCAGCTGGGGAGGAGTATCCTCCTACGAGCAGTACTTC.

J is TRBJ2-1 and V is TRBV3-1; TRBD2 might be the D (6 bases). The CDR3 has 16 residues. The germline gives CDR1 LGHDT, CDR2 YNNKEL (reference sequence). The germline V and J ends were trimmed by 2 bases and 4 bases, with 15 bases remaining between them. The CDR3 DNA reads TGTGCCAGCAGCCAACCAATCCGGGAGACATACAATGAGCAGTTCTTC. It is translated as CASSQPIRETYNEQFF.

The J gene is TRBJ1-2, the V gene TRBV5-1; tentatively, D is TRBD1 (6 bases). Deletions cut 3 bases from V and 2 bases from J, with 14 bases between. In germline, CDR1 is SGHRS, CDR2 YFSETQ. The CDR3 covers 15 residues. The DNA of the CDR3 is TGCGCCAGCAGCTATTCAGGGGTTGCGAACTATGGCTACACCTTC. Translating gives CASSYSGVANYGYTF.

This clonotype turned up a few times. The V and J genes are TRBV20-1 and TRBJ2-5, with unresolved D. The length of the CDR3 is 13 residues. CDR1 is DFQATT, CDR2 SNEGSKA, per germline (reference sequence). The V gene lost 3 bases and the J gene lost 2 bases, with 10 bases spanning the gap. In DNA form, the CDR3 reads TGCAGTGCTAGCCCCACGGGTCAAGAGACCCAGTACTTC. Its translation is CSASPTGQETQYF.

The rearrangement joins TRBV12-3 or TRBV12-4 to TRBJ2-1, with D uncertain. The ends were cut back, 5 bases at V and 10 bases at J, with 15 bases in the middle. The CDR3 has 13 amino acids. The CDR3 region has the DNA TGTGCCAGCAGTCCCCCCCAGTCGAGAGAGCAGTTCTTC. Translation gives CASSPPQSREQFF.

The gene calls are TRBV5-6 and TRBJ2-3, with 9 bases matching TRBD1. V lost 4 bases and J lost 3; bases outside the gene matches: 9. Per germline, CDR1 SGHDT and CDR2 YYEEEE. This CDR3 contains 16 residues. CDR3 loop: CASSRNRGRSTDTQYF. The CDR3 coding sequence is TGTGCCAGCAGCAGGAACAGGGGGCGCAGTACAGATACGCAGTATTTT.

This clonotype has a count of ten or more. CDR3 DNA sequence: TGTGCCAGCAGGGACTCAGGGGGCGCCTACAATGAGCAGTTCTTC. It is translated as CASRDSGGAYNEQFF. This sequence joins TRBV7-2 and TRBJ2-1, with TRBD1 matching over 8 bases. The V gene end was trimmed by 6 bases and the J gene end by 2 bases; junction bases not matched to a gene: 6. CDR3 length: 15 amino acids. Germline V CDR1 and CDR2: SGHTA, FQGNSA.